This T cell receptor (beta chain) was retrieved from a study of blood T cell repertoires in COVID-19. Study-wide context: Spain, Italy and the United States supplied samples that represented acute and convalescent COVID-19.

CDR1 is SNHLY and CDR2 is FYNNEI in the germline V gene. CDR3 length equals 13 residues. Trimming removed 5 bases from V and 5 bases from J, with 12 bases in between. Libraries were prepared by immunoSEQ multiplex PCR; TCRdb keeps only in-frame clonotypes and omits some of them. Of about 80,000 clones listed, approximately 76% are singletons. The sequence was collected from a man between 70 and 80 years old with active or convalescent COVID-19. The chain is built from TRBV2 and TRBJ1-2; the D gene is possibly TRBD1 (5 bases). The source material was peripheral blood. CDR3 DNA: TGTGCCAGCAGTCTGATGACAGAGTATGGCTACACCTTC. This codes for CASSLMTEYGYTF.